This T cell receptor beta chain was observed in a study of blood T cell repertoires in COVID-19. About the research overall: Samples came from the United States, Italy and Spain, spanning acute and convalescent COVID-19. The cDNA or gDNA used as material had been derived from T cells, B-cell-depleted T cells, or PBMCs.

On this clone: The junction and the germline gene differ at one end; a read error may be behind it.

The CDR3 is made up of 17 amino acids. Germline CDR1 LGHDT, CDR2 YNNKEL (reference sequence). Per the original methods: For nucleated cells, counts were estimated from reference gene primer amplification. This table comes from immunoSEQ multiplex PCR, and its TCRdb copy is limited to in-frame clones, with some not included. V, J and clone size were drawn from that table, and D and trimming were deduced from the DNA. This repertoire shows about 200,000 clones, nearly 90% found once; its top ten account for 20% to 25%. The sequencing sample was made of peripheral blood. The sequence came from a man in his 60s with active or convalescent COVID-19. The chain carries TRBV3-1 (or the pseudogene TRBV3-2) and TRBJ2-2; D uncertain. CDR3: CASSQDRPLYNSGELFF. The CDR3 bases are TGTGCCAGCAGCCAAGATAGGCCGTTGTACAACAGCGGGGAGCTGTTTTTT.